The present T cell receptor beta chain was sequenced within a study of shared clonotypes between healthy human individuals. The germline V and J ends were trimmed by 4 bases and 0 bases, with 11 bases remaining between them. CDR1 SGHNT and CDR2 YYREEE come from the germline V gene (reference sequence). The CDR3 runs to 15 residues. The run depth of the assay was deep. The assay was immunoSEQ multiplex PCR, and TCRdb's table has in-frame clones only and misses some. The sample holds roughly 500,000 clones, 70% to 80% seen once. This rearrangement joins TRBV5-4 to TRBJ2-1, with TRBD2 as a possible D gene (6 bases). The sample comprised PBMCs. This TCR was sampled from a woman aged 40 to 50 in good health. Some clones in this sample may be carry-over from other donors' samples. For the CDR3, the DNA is TGTGCCAGCAGCGTGGGACTTTTCTCCTACAATGAGCAGTTCTTC. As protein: CASSVGLFSYNEQFF.